This TCR beta chain appears in the sequencing data of a study of vaccination effects on CD4 cells after COVID-19. Worth noting for this clone: Antigen unknown.

The method was immunoSEQ multiplex PCR; TCRdb's version includes in-frame clones alone and lacks a portion of them. This sample yields over 35,000 clones, of which around 80% are seen a single time; roughly 3.5% belongs to the top ten. Cells that had been cultured for roughly 9 days were the source of isolated CD4+ T cells. The person acquired a PCR-confirmed SARS-CoV-2 infection between March and December 2020. Participants were vaccinated with two doses of either the BNT162b2 or mRNA-1273 vaccine. V dropped 3 bases and J dropped 7 bases, with 10 bases sitting between them. The CDR3 is made up of 13 amino acids. Findings and limits, study-wide: Substantial clonal contraction characterized both infection- and vaccine-induced clones late after vaccination.

Sequencing was performed on CD4+ T cells from PBMCs cultured without peptide, taken after COVID-19 vaccination. This sequence joins TRBV12-3 or TRBV12-4 and TRBJ2-1; no firm D call. This TCR was recovered from a human donor who had a prior SARS-CoV-2 infection. The CDR3: CASSFVVGNEQFF. In DNA, the CDR3 is TGTGCCAGCAGTTTTGTCGTGGGGAATGAGCAGTTCTTC.